A single sample is the source of the 23 T cell receptor beta chains below, sequenced in a study of vaccination and CD4 T cells after COVID-19. These receptors lack a known antigen. Treatment specified: approximately nine-day PBMC culture with coronavirus spike peptide pools or control peptides (ViraFEST assay). Cultured CD4+ T cell DNA underwent sequencing with the Oncomine TCR Beta short-read assay. A single record per CDR3 protein comes from TCRdb applying MiXCR to the PCR reads. The sample records around 16,000 distinct CDR3 sequences, 52% being singletons. The material sequenced was CD4+ T cells from blood, cultured in vitro, taken before SARS-CoV-2 vaccination. The receptors stem from a human donor who had recovered from COVID-19.

This clonotype is labeled as medium-sized. V and J are TRBV27 and TRBJ2-3; the D gene is possibly TRBD2 (5 bases). Germline V gives CDR1 MNHEY, CDR2 SMNVEV (reference sequence). V was pared by 5 bases and J by 6 bases, with 6 bases between. The CDR3 runs 11 residues. Written as DNA, the CDR3 is TGTGCCAGCAGTCGCGGGGATACGCAGTATTTT. It yields the protein CASSRGDTQYF.

This chain uses TRBV11-1 with TRBJ2-7; D unresolved. The CDR3 covers 12 residues. CDR1 is SGHAT and CDR2 is FQDESV in the germline V gene (reference sequence). Deletions cut 5 bases from V and 4 bases from J, with 9 bases between. The CDR3 loop is CASSPGVYEQYF. In DNA, the CDR3 is TGTGCCAGCAGCCCAGGAGTATACGAGCAGTACTTC.

The V call is TRBV5-1, the J call TRBJ2-6; no reliable D call. Between the trimmed V and J ends, which lost 4 bases and 4 bases, there was a span of 9 bases. Germline CDR1 is SGHRS and CDR2 is YFSETQ. This CDR3 region has 14 residues. CDR3 bases: TGCGCCAGCAGCCTACCGGACGGGGCCAACGTCCTGACTTTC. Translation: CASSLPDGANVLTF.

This clonotype was observed once. The chain links TRBV4-1 to TRBJ1-2; D is ambiguous. V was cut by 0 bases and J by 8 bases, with 13 bases left in between. Germline loops: CDR1 MGHRA, CDR2 YSYEKL. The CDR3 is made up of 14 amino acids. CDR3 coding DNA: TGCGCCAGCAGCCAAGATGCAGGAATTGGAGGCTACACCTTC. Its translation: CASSQDAGIGGYTF.

The J gene is TRBJ1-1, the V gene TRBV7-3; possibly TRBD1 for D (6 bases). With 5 bases removed from V and 6 bases from J, the gap between germline ends came to 22 bases. There are 16 residues in the CDR3. Germline CDR1 and CDR2: SGHTA and FQGTGA. DNA for the CDR3: TGTGCCAGCAGCGCTAAGTTGGGACACCCGGGGGCTGAAGCTTTCTTT. It translates to CASSAKLGHPGAEAFF.

V is TRBV9 and J is TRBJ1-5; possibly TRBD1 for D (5 bases). The length of the CDR3 is 15 residues. CDR1 is SGDLS and CDR2 is YYNGEE in the germline V gene. Trimming took off 0 bases at V and 2 bases at J, with 9 bases between the two ends. For the CDR3, the DNA is TGTGCCAGCAGCGTAGGGGAGGGGCGCAATCAGCCCCAGCATTTT. This gives the protein CASSVGEGRNQPQHF.

The genes are TRBV5-4 and TRBJ1-2, with a possible D match to TRBD1 (6 bases). The CDR3 contains 15 residues. Germline CDR1 is SGHNT and CDR2 is YYREEE (reference sequence). Trimming took off 0 bases at V and 4 bases at J, with 13 bases between the two ends. DNA of the CDR3: TGTGCCAGCAGCTTGGAAGCAGGGGAGAGCTATGGCTACACCTTC. It translates to CASSLEAGESYGYTF.

The chain combines TRBV14 with TRBJ1-3, with D uncertain. The CDR3 is made up of 13 amino acids. Germline V CDR1 and CDR2: SGHDN, FVKESK. Trimming shortened V by 1 base and J by 4 bases, and 5 bases separated the two germline ends. The CDR3 loop is CASSQVKGNTIYF. In nucleotides, the CDR3 is TGTGCCAGCAGCCAAGTAAAGGGAAACACCATATATTTT.

The chain couples TRBV10-3 to TRBJ2-7; no clear D. Germline-derived CDR1 and CDR2 are ENHRY and SYGVKD. Trimming took off 3 bases at V and 2 bases at J, with 8 bases between the two ends. This CDR3 is built from 13 residues. The CDR3 DNA is TGTGCCATCAGTGACTCCGACGCCTACGAGCAGTACTTC. As protein: CAISDSDAYEQYF.

The genes are TRBV7-3 and TRBJ2-1; 7 bases are shared with TRBD2. This CDR3 contains 15 residues. The V gene's germline CDR1 is SGHTA and CDR2 FQGTGA. V was clipped by 4 bases and J by 4 bases; unmatched bases: 7. As DNA, the CDR3 is TGTGCCAGCAGCTCCAAGCCAGCGGGATACAATGAGCAGTTCTTC. It yields the protein CASSSKPAGYNEQFF.

This clonotype was seen only a few times. The chain has TRBV28 and TRBJ1-2; TRBD1 is a possible D gene (6 bases). The ends were cut back, 5 bases at V and 4 bases at J, with 11 bases in the middle. CDR1 and CDR2 (germline): MDHEN, SYDVKM. This CDR3 comprises 13 residues. The CDR3 sequence: CASSTTGSYGYTF. For the CDR3, the DNA is TGTGCCAGCAGTACTACAGGGAGCTATGGCTACACCTTC.

The V and J genes are TRBV12-1 and TRBJ1-5; no check of the table's D call, TRBD1, against the DNA was made. TRBV12-1 corresponds to a pseudogene. This CDR3 comprises 16 residues. CDR3 sequence (DNA): TGTGCCAGCAGCTTTTCTGTACAGGGGTTAATTCAGCCCCAGCATTTT. It yields the protein CASSFSVQGLIQPQHF.

The chain carries TRBV12-3 or TRBV12-4 and TRBJ2-1, with D possibly being TRBD2 (6 bases). V lost 1 base and J 7 bases, leaving 11 bases between the germline ends. The CDR3 spans 14 residues. The CDR3, as DNA: TGTGCCAGCAGTTTAGAGCGGGTGGGGAATGAGCAGTTCTTC. Residues: CASSLERVGNEQFF.

The chain is built from TRBV7-8 and TRBJ1-1; unclear D gene. This CDR3 has 13 amino acids. Trimming left V 5 bases short and J 4 bases short, with 11 bases between. The germline gives CDR1 SGHVS, CDR2 FQNEAQ. The CDR3 nucleotides read TGTGCCAGCAGCGTGAGGGTGGGCACTGAAGCTTTCTTT. Protein sequence: CASSVRVGTEAFF.

The CDR3 region is CASSYLLPEQGDSPLHF. The CDR3 bases are TGTGCCAGCAGTTACTTATTACCCGAACAGGGCGATTCACCCCTCCACTTT. The chain uses TRBV6-2 or TRBV6-3 and TRBJ1-6, with D tentatively TRBD1 (6 bases). The V end lost 1 base, the J end lost 8 bases, and 18 bases lay between the germline ends. Germline lookup yields CDR1 MNHEY and CDR2 SVGEGT. This CDR3 is built from 17 residues.

This rearrangement joins TRBV19 to TRBJ1-2, with 11 bases that match TRBD1. The CDR3 length is 16 residues. With V trimmed by 4 bases and J by 1 base, 5 bases remained unmatched. Germline V gene data show CDR1 as LNHDA and CDR2 as SQIVND (reference sequence). The CDR3 nucleotides are TGTGCCAGTAGTACCAGGACAGGGGGCGTTAACTATGGCTACACCTTC. This gives the protein CASSTRTGGVNYGYTF.

In its sample, this clonotype was seen a few times. The V call is TRBV20-1, the J call TRBJ2-3; D might be TRBD2 (6 bases). CDR1 DFQATT and CDR2 SNEGSKA come from the germline V gene (reference sequence). V lost 6 bases to trimming and J lost 0 bases, with 13 bases between them. The CDR3 consists of 14 residues. The CDR3 DNA sequence: TGCAGTGCCCCGGGGGATCCTAGCACAGATACGCAGTATTTT. The encoded protein is CSAPGDPSTDTQYF.

The chain combines TRBV27 with TRBJ1-1; D is unclear. CDR3 length equals 13 residues. Deletions cut 5 bases from V and 10 bases from J, with 17 bases between. The germline CDR1 and CDR2 sequences are MNHEY and SMNVEV (reference sequence). CDR3 DNA: TGTGCCAGCAGTCCAATCCCCGAGGTGAGAGCTTTCTTT. Its translation is CASSPIPEVRAFF.

The rearrangement uses TRBV20-1 and TRBJ2-5; D possibly corresponds to TRBD2 (5 bases). The CDR3 is 15 residues long. V gave up 3 bases and J gave up 4 bases, with 18 bases separating them. Per the germline V gene, CDR1 is DFQATT and CDR2 is SNEGSKA (reference sequence). The CDR3 loop is CSASLSGEARETQYF. In nucleotides, the CDR3 is TGCAGTGCTAGTTTATCCGGGGAAGCCCGAGAGACCCAGTACTTC.

The chain employs TRBV20-1 and TRBJ2-1; 8 nucleotides match TRBD2. Per the germline V gene, CDR1 is DFQATT and CDR2 is SNEGSKA (reference sequence). The CDR3 sequence is 16 residues long. V dropped 2 bases and J dropped 5; count of bases not matched to a gene: 11. This chain's CDR3 is CSARQKKREWDNEQFF. CDR3 DNA sequence: TGCAGTGCTAGACAGAAGAAGCGGGAGTGGGACAATGAGCAGTTCTTC.

The rearrangement joins TRBV28 to TRBJ1-1; no reliable D call. The V end was cut by 8 bases, the J end by 2 bases, with 15 bases between. The CDR3 extends over 14 amino acids. Germline V CDR1 and CDR2: MDHEN, SYDVKM. CDR3 sequence reads: CASLYTGGNTEAFF. The CDR3 DNA reads as TGTGCCAGCCTTTATACGGGAGGTAACACTGAAGCTTTCTTT.

The sample holds one count of this clonotype. The chain couples TRBV30 to TRBJ1-1, with 10 bases matching TRBD1. This CDR3 has 17 amino acids. The V and J ends lost 3 bases and 0 bases, in that order; junction bases with no gene match: 10. In germline, CDR1 is GTSNPN, CDR2 SVGIG (reference sequence). The CDR3 here is CAWSGDRGPDVNTEAFF. The CDR3 bases are TGTGCCTGGAGCGGAGACAGGGGGCCTGATGTGAACACTGAAGCTTTCTTT.

The V gene is TRBV19, the J gene TRBJ1-5; TRBD1 aligns across 11 bases. CDR3 size: 19 residues. With 3 bases clipped from V and 6 bases from J, the junction kept 16 bases outside the gene matches. Germline V lookup: CDR1 LNHDA, CDR2 SQIVND (reference sequence). In DNA form, the CDR3 reads TGTGCCAGTAGTATTTCGGTCCGATTTCCGGGACAGGGGGGTCAGCCCCAGCATTTT. Its protein is CASSISVRFPGQGGQPQHF.